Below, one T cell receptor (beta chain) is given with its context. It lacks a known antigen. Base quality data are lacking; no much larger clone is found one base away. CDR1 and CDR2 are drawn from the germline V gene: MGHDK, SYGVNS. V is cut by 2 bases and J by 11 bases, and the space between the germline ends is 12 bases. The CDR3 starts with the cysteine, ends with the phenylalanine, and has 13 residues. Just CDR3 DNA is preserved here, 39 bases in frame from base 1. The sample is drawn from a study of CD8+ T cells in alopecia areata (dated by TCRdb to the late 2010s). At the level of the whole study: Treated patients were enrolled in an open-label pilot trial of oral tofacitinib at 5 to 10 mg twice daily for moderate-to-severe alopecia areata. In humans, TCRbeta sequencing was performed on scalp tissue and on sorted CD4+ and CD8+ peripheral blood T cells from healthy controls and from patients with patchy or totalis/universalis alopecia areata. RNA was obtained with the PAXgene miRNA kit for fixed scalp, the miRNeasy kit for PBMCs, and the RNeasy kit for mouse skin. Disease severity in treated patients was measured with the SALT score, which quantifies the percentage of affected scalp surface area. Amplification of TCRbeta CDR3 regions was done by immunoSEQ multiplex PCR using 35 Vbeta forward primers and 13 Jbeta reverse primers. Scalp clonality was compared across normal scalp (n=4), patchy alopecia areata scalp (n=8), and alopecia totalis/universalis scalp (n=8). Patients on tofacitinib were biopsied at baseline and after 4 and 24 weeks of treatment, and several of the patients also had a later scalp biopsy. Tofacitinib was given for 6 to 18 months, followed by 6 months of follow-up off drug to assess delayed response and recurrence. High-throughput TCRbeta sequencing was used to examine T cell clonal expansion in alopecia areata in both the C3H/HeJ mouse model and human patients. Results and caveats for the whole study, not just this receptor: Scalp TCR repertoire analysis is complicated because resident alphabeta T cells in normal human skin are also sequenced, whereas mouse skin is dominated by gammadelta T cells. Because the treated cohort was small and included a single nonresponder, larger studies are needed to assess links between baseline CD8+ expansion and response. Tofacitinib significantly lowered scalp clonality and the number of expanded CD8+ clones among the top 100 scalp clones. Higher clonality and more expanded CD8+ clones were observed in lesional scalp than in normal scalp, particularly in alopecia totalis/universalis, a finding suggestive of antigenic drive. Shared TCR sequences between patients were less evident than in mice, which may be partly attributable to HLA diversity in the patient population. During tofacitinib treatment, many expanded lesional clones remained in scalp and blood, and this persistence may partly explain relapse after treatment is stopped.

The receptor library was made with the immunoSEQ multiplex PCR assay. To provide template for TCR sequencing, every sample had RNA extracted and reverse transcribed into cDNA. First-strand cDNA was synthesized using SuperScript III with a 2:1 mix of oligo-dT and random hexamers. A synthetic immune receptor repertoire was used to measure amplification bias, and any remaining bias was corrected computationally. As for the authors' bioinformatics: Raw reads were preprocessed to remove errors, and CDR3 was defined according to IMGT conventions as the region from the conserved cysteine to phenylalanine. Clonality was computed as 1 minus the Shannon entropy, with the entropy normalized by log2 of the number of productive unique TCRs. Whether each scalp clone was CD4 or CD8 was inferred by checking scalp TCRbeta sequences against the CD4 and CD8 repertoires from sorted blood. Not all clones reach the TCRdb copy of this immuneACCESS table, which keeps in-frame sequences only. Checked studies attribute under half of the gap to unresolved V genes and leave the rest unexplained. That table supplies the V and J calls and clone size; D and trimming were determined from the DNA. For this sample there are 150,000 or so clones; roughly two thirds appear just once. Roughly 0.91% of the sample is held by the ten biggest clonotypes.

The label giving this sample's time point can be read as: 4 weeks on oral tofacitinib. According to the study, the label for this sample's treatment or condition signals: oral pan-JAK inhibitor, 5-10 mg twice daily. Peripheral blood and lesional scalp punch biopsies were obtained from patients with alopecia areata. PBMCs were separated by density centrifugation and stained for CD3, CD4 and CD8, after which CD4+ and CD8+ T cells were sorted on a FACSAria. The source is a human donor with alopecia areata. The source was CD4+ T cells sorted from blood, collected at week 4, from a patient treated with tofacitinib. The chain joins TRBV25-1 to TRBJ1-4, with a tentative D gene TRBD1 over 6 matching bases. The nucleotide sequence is TGTGCCAGCAGTGAACCTGGGACACTCAAACTGTTTTTT. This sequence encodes CASSEPGTLKLFF.